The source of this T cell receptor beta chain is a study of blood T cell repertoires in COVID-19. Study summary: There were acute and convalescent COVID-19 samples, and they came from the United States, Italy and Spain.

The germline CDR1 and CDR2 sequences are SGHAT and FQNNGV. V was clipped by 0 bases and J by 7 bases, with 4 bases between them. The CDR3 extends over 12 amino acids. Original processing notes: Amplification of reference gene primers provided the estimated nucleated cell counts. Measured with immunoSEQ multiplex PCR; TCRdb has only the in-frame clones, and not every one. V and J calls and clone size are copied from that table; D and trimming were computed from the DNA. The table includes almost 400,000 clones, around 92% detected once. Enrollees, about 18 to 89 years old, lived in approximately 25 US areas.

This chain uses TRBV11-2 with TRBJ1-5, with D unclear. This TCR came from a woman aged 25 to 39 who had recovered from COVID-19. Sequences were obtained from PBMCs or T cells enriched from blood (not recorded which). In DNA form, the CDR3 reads TGTGCCAGCAGCTTAGATCGGCAGCCCCAGCATTTT. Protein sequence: CASSLDRQPQHF.